What follows are 15 T cell receptor beta chains derived from one specimen sequenced in a study of control samples from healthy donors and cancer patients (dated by TCRdb to 2018 to 2020). The library was generated by the immunoSEQ multiplex PCR assay. In TCRdb, the immuneACCESS table is reduced to in-frame sequences with V and J assigned. These tables do not hold every clone; where another copy was compared, an unresolved V gene accounts for under half, and the others remain unexplained. The table for this sample lists 150,000 or so clones; about 91% of them were counted only once. Of the sample, over 1.5% is held by the ten largest clones. Input material: blood. The receptors stem from a man between 18 and 35 years old in good health.

This chain connects TRBV12-3 or TRBV12-4 to TRBJ1-1; TRBD1 agrees at 9 bases. This CDR3 is 13 amino acids long. Trimming took 7 bases from V and 7 from J; bases not matched to a gene: 7. Here the CDR3 DNA reads TGTGCCAGCACCAGGGACAGGGCCCATGAAGCTTTCTTT. Its protein is CASTRDRAHEAFF.

A single count supports this clone. The V gene is TRBV5-1, the J gene TRBJ1-1; TRBD1 matches at 7 bases. The V gene end was trimmed by 4 bases and the J gene end by 0 bases; junction bases not matched to a gene: 9. This CDR3 has 16 residues. Per germline, CDR1 SGHRS and CDR2 YFSETQ. CDR3 bases: TGCGCCAGCAGCCCGTACCCAGACAGGGTGAACACTGAAGCTTTCTTT. This translates into CASSPYPDRVNTEAFF.

The chain couples TRBV18 to TRBJ2-7, with 9 positions matching TRBD1. CDR3 length equals 16 residues. Germline CDR1 reads KGHSH; CDR2 reads LQKENI. V shed 3 bases and J 4 bases; nucleotides not matched to a gene: 10. CDR3 sequence reads: CASSPAVTGGRYEQYF. CDR3 nucleotide sequence: TGTGCCAGCTCACCGGCCGTGACAGGGGGGCGGTACGAGCAGTACTTC. Looking up the rest from reference TRBV18 and TRBJ2-7 gives the full variable domain: NAGVMQNPRHLVRRRGQEARLRCSPMKGHSHVYWYRQLPEEGLKFMVYLQKENIIDESGMPKERFSAEFPKEGPSILRIQQVVRGDSAAYFCASSPAVTGGRYEQYFGPGTRLTVT.

This clone appeared a few times. The J gene is TRBJ2-5, the V gene TRBV7-3; possibly TRBD2 for D (6 bases). The ends were cut back, 5 bases at V and 2 bases at J, with 12 bases in the middle. There are 14 residues in the CDR3. Looked up from germline, CDR1 is SGHTA and CDR2 is FQGTGA. This chain's CDR3 is CASSPGSGQETQYF. CDR3 sequence (DNA): TGTGCCAGCAGCCCCGGTAGCGGACAAGAGACCCAGTACTTC.

CDR3 loop: CASSRPGATEAFF. The CDR3 DNA reads TGTGCCAGCAGCCGTCCGGGGGCCACTGAAGCTTTCTTT. The V and J genes are TRBV7-8 and TRBJ1-1, with D possibly being TRBD1 (6 bases). The V and J ends lost 5 bases and 4 bases respectively, with 11 bases between them. Looked up from germline, CDR1 is SGHVS and CDR2 is FQNEAQ. This CDR3 is built from 13 residues. Variable domain in full (rest from reference TRBV7-8 and TRBJ1-1): GAGVSQSPRYKVAKRGQDVALRCDPISGHVSLFWYQQALGQGPEFLTYFQNEAQLDKSGLPSDRFFAERPEGSVSTLKIQRTQQEDSAVYLCASSRPGATEAFFGQGTRLTVV.

The chain joins TRBV5-6 to TRBJ2-3, with 8 nucleotides matching TRBD2. V gave up 4 bases and J gave up 1 base; unmatched junction bases: 5. The germline V gene has CDR1 SGHDT and CDR2 YYEEEE. The CDR3 contains 15 residues. The CDR3 loop is CASSVGGAGTDTQYF. DNA of the CDR3: TGTGCCAGCAGCGTCGGGGGGGCCGGCACAGATACGCAGTATTTT.

This clone was seen once. The chain recombines TRBV7-2 with TRBJ2-3, with TRBD1 matching over 8 bases. The CDR3 is 17 amino acids. Looked up from germline, CDR1 is SGHTA and CDR2 is FQGNSA. Germline trimming cut 3 bases from V and 0 bases from J; bases unmatched to any gene: 8. For the CDR3, the DNA is TGTGCCAGCAGCTTGTACAGGGGGTCGCCTAGCACAGATACGCAGTATTTT. This translates into CASSLYRGSPSTDTQYF.

This chain joins TRBV30 and TRBJ2-1; D remains unclear. The CDR3 runs 13 residues. Between the trimmed V and J ends, which lost 0 bases and 6 bases, there was a span of 9 bases. Germline V gene sequence: CDR1 GTSNPN, CDR2 SVGIG (reference sequence). The DNA for the CDR3 is TGTGCCTGGAGTGTAACCCAGGCCAATGAGCAGTTCTTC. Protein product: CAWSVTQANEQFF.

This clone came up once. The chain recombines TRBV19 with TRBJ2-1; D not resolved. Trimming stripped 6 bases from V and 4 bases from J, with 7 bases between. The V gene's germline CDR1 is LNHDA and CDR2 SQIVND (reference sequence). The CDR3 covers 12 residues. CDR3: CASSLGYNEQFF. In DNA, the CDR3 is TGTGCCAGTAGCCTTGGATACAATGAGCAGTTCTTC.

V gene TRBV5-4 combines with J gene TRBJ2-3; 8 bases agree with TRBD2. The V gene end was trimmed by 0 bases and the J gene end by 1 base; junction bases not matched to a gene: 4. The CDR3 extends over 16 amino acids. CDR1 and CDR2 from the germline V gene are SGHNT and YYREEE (reference sequence). The CDR3 coding sequence is TGTGCCAGCAGCTTGGGCGTCGGGGGGGGCACAGATACGCAGTATTTT. Its translation is CASSLGVGGGTDTQYF.

The chain couples TRBV7-3 to TRBJ2-2, with a weak D call TRBD1 (6 bases). Trimming took off 5 bases at V and 7 bases at J, with 11 bases between the two ends. The V gene's germline CDR1 is SGHTA and CDR2 FQGTGA. The CDR3 runs to 13 residues. CDR3 residues: CASSRTVSGELFF. The CDR3 nucleotides read TGTGCCAGCAGCCGGACAGTTAGCGGGGAGCTGTTTTTT.

The V and J genes are TRBV28 and TRBJ1-4; D gene unclear. Between the trimmed V and J ends, which lost 2 bases and 0 bases, there was a span of 7 bases. This CDR3 region has 15 residues. Germline-derived CDR1 and CDR2 are MDHEN and SYDVKM. CDR3: CASSLTGSTNEKLFF. DNA for the CDR3: TGTGCCAGCAGTTTAACCGGCTCAACTAATGAAAAACTGTTTTTT.

V is TRBV5-6 and J is TRBJ2-1; D is ambiguous. Looked up from germline, CDR1 is SGHDT and CDR2 is YYEEEE. The CDR3 has 13 amino acids. The V end lost 1 base, the J end lost 7 bases, and 9 bases lay between the germline ends. The CDR3 spells CASSLRVWNEQFF. The CDR3 DNA reads TGTGCCAGCAGCTTGAGGGTATGGAATGAGCAGTTCTTC.

V and J are TRBV5-6 and TRBJ2-7; perhaps TRBD2 as D (6 bases). Trimming left V 4 bases short and J 3 bases short, with 14 bases between. The length of the CDR3 is 14 residues. Germline V gene data show CDR1 as SGHDT and CDR2 as YYEEEE. The CDR3 sequence is CASSPAPGDYEQYF. The CDR3 DNA is TGTGCCAGCAGCCCGGCCCCGGGAGACTACGAGCAGTACTTC. The variable domain in full, completed from reference TRBV5-6 and TRBJ2-7, reads DAGVTQSPTHLIKTRGQQVTLRCSPKSGHDTVSWYQQALGQGPQFIFQYYEEEERQRGNFPDRFSGHQFPNYSSELNVNALLLGDSALYLCASSPAPGDYEQYFGPGTRLTVT.

This clone appeared a single time. The chain is built from TRBV6-5 and TRBJ2-2; D tentatively fits TRBD1 or TRBD2 (5 bases each). Germline-derived CDR1 and CDR2 are MNHEY and SVGAGI. The CDR3 extends over 14 amino acids. Deletions cut 9 bases from V and 6 bases from J, with 17 bases between. The CDR3 is CASSTGTIAGELFF. DNA of the CDR3: TGTGCCAGTAGTACGGGGACGATCGCCGGGGAGCTGTTTTTT.